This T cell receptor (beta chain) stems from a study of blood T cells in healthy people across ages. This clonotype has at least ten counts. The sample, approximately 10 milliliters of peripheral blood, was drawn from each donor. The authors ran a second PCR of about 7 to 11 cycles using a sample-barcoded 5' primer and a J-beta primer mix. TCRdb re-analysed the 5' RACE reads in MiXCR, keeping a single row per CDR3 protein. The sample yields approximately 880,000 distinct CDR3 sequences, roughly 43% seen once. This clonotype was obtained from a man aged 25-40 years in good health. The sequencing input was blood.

The DNA for the CDR3 is TGCGCCTCGCACCTGGGGGGGGGCCTTCCTGAGCAGTTCTTC. This codes for CASHLGGGLPEQFF. This sequence joins TRBV5-1 and TRBJ2-1, with D possibly matching TRBD2 (7 bases). Trimming pared 10 bases from V and 9 bases from J, leaving 23 bases between. The CDR3 spans 14 residues. Per the germline V gene, CDR1 is SGHRS and CDR2 is YFSETQ.